This T cell receptor (beta chain) was observed in a study of control samples from healthy donors and cancer patients. The CDR3 has 15 residues. The germline CDR1 and CDR2 sequences are PRHDT and FYEKMQ (reference sequence). J lost 10 bases, V lost 0 bases, and 6 bases had no gene match. Sequencing used immunoSEQ multiplex PCR; TCRdb keeps in-frame clones, though not all of them. Of some 120,000 clones detected, around 87% appear once; the ten largest clones hold roughly 12%. The sample holds one count of this clone. This TCR was sampled from a man in his thirties or forties in good health. Material: blood. The rearrangement joins TRBV13 to TRBJ1-6; TRBD1 aligns across 7 bases. The CDR3 loop reads CASSLGHRGLSPLHF. CDR3 nucleotides: TGTGCCAGCAGCTTAGGCCACAGGGGCTTATCACCCCTCCACTTT.